This record covers a single T cell receptor (beta chain). Sequenced by immunoSEQ multiplex PCR; TCRdb stores in-frame clones only, minus some. The repertoire holds around 250,000 clones, with 80% to 90% as singletons. The sample comes from a study of blood T cell repertoires in COVID-19. Background on the study: T cells, B-cell-depleted T cells, or PBMCs provided the cDNA or gDNA that served as material.

CDR1 is MNHEY and CDR2 is SMNVEV in the germline V gene (reference sequence). This CDR3 comprises 14 residues. The V end lost 6 bases, the J end lost 1 base, and 10 bases lay between the germline ends. Membership in each cohort depended on participant-reported clinical history. Symptom resolution, clearance, or two negative PCRs marked donors in Cohort 3 as recovered. The V gene is TRBV27, the J gene TRBJ1-5, with D uncertain. Sequences were obtained from PBMCs or T cells enriched from blood (not recorded which). This receptor was taken from a woman in her fifties or sixties who had recovered from COVID-19. This chain's CDR3 is CASSHDTSNQPQHF. The CDR3 DNA is TGTGCCAGCAGCCATGACACAAGCAATCAGCCCCAGCATTTT.